This note documents a single TCR beta chain sequence. Its antigen is unknown. Read data end 3 residues before the CDR3 end; the end is taken from the germline J gene. The data were taken from a study of T cell clonality in common variable immunodeficiency. Study results and limitations: CVID subjects shared fewer TCRbeta clones than healthy controls did. In common variable immunodeficiency, TCR beta chains reportedly carried fewer deletions and N-nucleotide insertions. TCRbeta clonality was increased in CVID versus healthy controls.

Repertoires were generated with immunoSEQ multiplex PCR, while TCRdb's copy carries only in-frame clones and drops some. The specimen has under 35,000 clones, none found just once. CDR1 and CDR2 (germline): SGHRS, YFSETQ. CDR3 size: 14 residues. The ends lost 1 base at V and 4 bases at J; junction bases unmatched: 5. The chain carries TRBV5-1 and TRBJ2-7; 7 positions match TRBD1. The sample comprised peripheral blood mononuclear cells. The receptor comes from a human donor with common variable immunodeficiency. The CDR3 is CASSLTGTVYEQYF. The CDR3 bases that were read are TGCGCCAGCAGCTTGACCGGGACAGTATACGAG.